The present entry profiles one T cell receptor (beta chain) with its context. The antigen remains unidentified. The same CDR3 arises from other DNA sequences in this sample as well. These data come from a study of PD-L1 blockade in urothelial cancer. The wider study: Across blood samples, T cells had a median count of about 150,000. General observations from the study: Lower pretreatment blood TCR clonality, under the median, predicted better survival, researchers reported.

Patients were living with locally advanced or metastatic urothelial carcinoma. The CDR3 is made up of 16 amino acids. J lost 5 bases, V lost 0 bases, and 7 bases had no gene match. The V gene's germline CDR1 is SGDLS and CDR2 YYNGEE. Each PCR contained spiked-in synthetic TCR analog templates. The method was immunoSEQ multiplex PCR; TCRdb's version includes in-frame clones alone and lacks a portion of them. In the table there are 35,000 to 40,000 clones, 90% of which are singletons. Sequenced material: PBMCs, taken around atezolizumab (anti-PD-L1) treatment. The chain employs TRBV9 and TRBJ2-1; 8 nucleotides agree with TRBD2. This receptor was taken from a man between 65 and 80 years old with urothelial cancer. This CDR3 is CASSVDQREPHNEQFF. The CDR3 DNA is TGTGCCAGCAGCGTAGATCAGCGGGAGCCCCACAATGAGCAGTTCTTC.